This TCR beta chain was profiled in a study of a mutant IDH1 vaccine in newly diagnosed glioma. Study context: Patients had eight vaccinations, in weeks 1, 3, 5, 7, 11, 15, 19 and 23. With temozolomide cycles, or 4-6 weeks after radiotherapy alone, vaccination was started. Among treated patients, roughly 60% were male and around 40% female, and mean age was around 40 years.

Study-wide results and limits: Pseudoprogression seemingly bore no relation to changes in top peripheral T cell clonotypes.

For this clone: Its specificity is not known.

Time point described: week 23, last vaccination. In the vaccine, a single dose held 300 ug of the mutant IDH1 20-mer peptide, along with topical imiquimod. The CDR3 has 17 amino acids. Germline V lookup: CDR1 MDHEN, CDR2 SYDVKM. V lost 10 bases and J lost 1; bases outside the gene matches: 16. The repertoire was sequenced with immunoSEQ multiplex PCR; TCRdb's copy has only in-frame clones and lacks some. There are 60,000 to 100,000 clones in the sample; more than 70% occur only once, and approximately 0.8% lies in the top ten. The TCR was taken from a woman in her 50s with glioma. J is TRBJ2-7 and V is TRBV28; 10 bases fit TRBD1. Sequences were derived from PBMCs, sampled from a glioma patient whose treatment included an IDH1 peptide vaccine. In DNA, the CDR3 is TGTGCCATCGGGGGGACAGGGGAATTCGAAGGGTCCTACGAGCAGTACTTC. Protein sequence: CAIGGTGEFEGSYEQYF.